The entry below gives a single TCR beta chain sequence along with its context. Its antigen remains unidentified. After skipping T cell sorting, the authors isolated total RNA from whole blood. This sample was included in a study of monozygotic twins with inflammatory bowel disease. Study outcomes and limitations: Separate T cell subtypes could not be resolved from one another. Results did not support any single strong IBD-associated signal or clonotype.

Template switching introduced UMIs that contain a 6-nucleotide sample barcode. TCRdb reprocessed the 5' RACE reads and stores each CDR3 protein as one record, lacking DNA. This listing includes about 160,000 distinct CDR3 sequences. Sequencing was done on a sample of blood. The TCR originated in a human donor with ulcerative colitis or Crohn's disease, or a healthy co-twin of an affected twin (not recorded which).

CDR3: CASSLPGQVSDEQFF. V is TRBV18 and J is TRBJ2-1; the TCRdb call, TRBD1, lacks DNA for checking. The CDR3 runs to 15 residues. Germline V gene lookup returns CDR1 KGHSH and CDR2 LQKENI. Using reference TRBV18 and TRBJ2-1 for the parts outside the CDR3, the full variable domain is NAGVMQNPRHLVRRRGQEARLRCSPMKGHSHVYWYRQLPEEGLKFMVYLQKENIIDESGMPKERFSAEFPKEGPSILRIQQVVRGDSAAYFCASSLPGQVSDEQFFGPGTRLTVL.